A single sample is the source of the 9 T cell receptor beta chains below, sequenced in a study of low-dose radiotherapy and immunotherapy resistance in tumors (dated by TCRdb to the early 2020s). The time point label, read with the paper, signifies: after trial treatment. In light of the paper, this sample's treatment or condition label describes: LDRT plus nivolumab, ipilimumab, low-dose cyclophosphamide and aspirin (RACIN trial). The listed sequencing device is Illumina HiSeq 2500. First-strand cDNA was synthesized using Superscript III and a set of TRAV- and TRBV-specific primers, so that both TCRalpha and TCRbeta chains were covered. TCRs were amplified for 20 to 25 PCR cycles with Phusion, using a constant-region primer paired with the adapter attached to the V primers. In-frame beta chains were kept once TCRdb had trimmed the public reads at Q25 with fastp and called clones with MiXCR. Each CDR3 protein appears once, grouped with its most common genes and DNA. The sample table records around 80,000 distinct CDR3 sequences; less than 20% of these occur just once. Of the sample, approximately 1.5% falls within the top ten clones.

Sequencing was performed on PBMCs, taken after low-dose radiotherapy plus immunotherapy. The receptors were gathered from a male donor with prostate cancer.

This clonotype has at least ten counts. A read error may explain this, as a much larger clone is one base away. This chain connects TRBV5-1 to TRBJ2-1; 11 nucleotides match TRBD2. Germline lookup yields CDR1 SGHRS and CDR2 YFSETQ. The CDR3 runs 14 residues. V shed 3 bases and J 5 bases; nucleotides not matched to a gene: 1. The DNA of the CDR3 is TGCGCCAGCAGCTGGGGACTAGCGGACAATGAGCAGTTCTTC. It is translated as CASSWGLADNEQFF.

Many counts were recorded for this clonotype. This chain uses TRBV6-2 or TRBV6-3 with TRBJ2-1, with D possibly TRBD1 on 6 matching bases. Germline V CDR1 and CDR2: MNHEY, SVGEGT. The V end lost 4 bases, the J end lost 0 bases, and 10 bases lay between the germline ends. This CDR3 has 15 amino acids. The chain's CDR3 is CASSFLGGSYNEQFF. The CDR3 DNA reads as TGTGCCAGCAGTTTCCTAGGGGGCTCCTACAATGAGCAGTTCTTC.

This clonotype came up a few times. CDR3 protein: CASRSGTANTEAFF. Here the CDR3 DNA reads TGTGCCAGCAGATCCGGGACGGCGAACACTGAAGCTTTCTTT. This chain links TRBV6-8 with TRBJ1-1; perhaps TRBD1 as D (5 bases). V was pared by 6 bases and J by 1 base, with 12 bases between. Germline assignment: CDR1 MNHGY and CDR2 SAAAGT. This CDR3 is 14 amino acids long.

This clonotype was counted many times. This chain links TRBV7-3 with TRBJ1-6; 10 bases are a match to TRBD1. The CDR3 is 14 amino acids. Trimming removed 5 bases from V and 8 bases from J; junction bases left unmatched: 3. Germline CDR1 and CDR2: SGHTA and FQGTGA. The CDR3: CASSSGQGDSPLHF. Here the CDR3 DNA reads TGTGCCAGCAGCAGCGGACAGGGGGATTCACCCCTCCACTTT.

This clonotype was seen only a few times. The J gene is TRBJ2-1, the V gene TRBV19; 8 bases align to TRBD1. CDR3 size: 13 residues. Germline lookup yields CDR1 LNHDA and CDR2 SQIVND (reference sequence). V was clipped by 3 bases and J by 5 bases; unmatched bases: 0. CDR3: CASSMGQDNEQFF. Here the CDR3 DNA reads TGTGCCAGTAGTATGGGACAGGACAATGAGCAGTTCTTC.

This clonotype was picked up one time. V gene TRBV4-2 combines with J gene TRBJ2-1, with 7 bases aligning to TRBD2. In germline, CDR1 is LGHNA, CDR2 YNFKEQ. The junction had 5 bases not matched to a gene; V was cut back by 2 bases and J by 1 base. This CDR3 region has 16 residues. CDR3 coding DNA: TGTGCCAGCAGCCAATTGGGAGGGAGGTCCTACAATGAGCAGTTCTTC. Translating gives CASSQLGGRSYNEQFF.

This clonotype appeared many times. The chain combines TRBV28 with TRBJ1-1; D gene uncertain. Trimming took off 0 bases at V and 1 base at J, with 3 bases between the two ends. The V gene's germline CDR1 is MDHEN and CDR2 SYDVKM. The CDR3 runs 13 residues. The CDR3 loop reads CASSLWRNTEAFF. The CDR3 DNA reads TGTGCCAGCAGTTTATGGAGGAACACTGAAGCTTTCTTT.

Comment on this clonotype: A far larger clone is one nucleotide away, so this likely arose from a read error. DNA for the CDR3: TGCAGCGTTGTAAGCGGGGGTCGCTCCTACAATGAGCAGTACTTC. It encodes CSVVSGGRSYNEQYF. V and J are TRBV29-1 and TRBJ2-5; 8 bases map to TRBD2. The CDR3 has 15 residues. Per germline, CDR1 SQVTM and CDR2 ANQGSEA. The V gene end was trimmed by 4 bases and the J gene end by 11 bases; junction bases not matched to a gene: 18.

This clonotype has at least ten counts. The chain carries TRBV11-2 and TRBJ1-1, with D perhaps matching TRBD1 (5 bases). The V gene lost 4 bases and the J gene lost 9 bases, with 12 bases spanning the gap. CDR1 and CDR2 (germline): SGHAT, FQNNGV. The CDR3 has 12 amino acids. CDR3 sequence (DNA): TGTGCCAGCAGCTCACAAAGGGACCAAGCTTTCTTT. Its translation: CASSSQRDQAFF.